The source of this T cell receptor (beta chain) is a study of T-cell reconstitution after alpha-beta-depleted transplantation in children. Unique molecular identifiers featured in how the TCRbeta library was prepared. TCRdb reanalysed the PCR reads using MiXCR and keeps one entry per CDR3 protein. Of about 72,000 distinct CDR3 sequences listed, about 7% are singletons. The CDR3 is 13 residues long. CDR1 and CDR2 from the germline V gene are SGHNT and YYREEE (reference sequence). On this clonotype itself: The junction differs from germline at one of its ends, possibly a read error.

This receptor was identified in a human donor who donated a stem cell graft to a child with acute lymphoblastic leukemia. The chain recombines TRBV5-4 with TRBJ2-7; D gene uncertain. The sample consisted of PBMCs from the stem cell graft donor, taken from the stem cell graft. CDR3 nucleotides: TGTCCCAGCAGCCCCTCAAGCTCCTACGAGCAGTACTTC. Encoded protein: CPSSPSSSYEQYF.